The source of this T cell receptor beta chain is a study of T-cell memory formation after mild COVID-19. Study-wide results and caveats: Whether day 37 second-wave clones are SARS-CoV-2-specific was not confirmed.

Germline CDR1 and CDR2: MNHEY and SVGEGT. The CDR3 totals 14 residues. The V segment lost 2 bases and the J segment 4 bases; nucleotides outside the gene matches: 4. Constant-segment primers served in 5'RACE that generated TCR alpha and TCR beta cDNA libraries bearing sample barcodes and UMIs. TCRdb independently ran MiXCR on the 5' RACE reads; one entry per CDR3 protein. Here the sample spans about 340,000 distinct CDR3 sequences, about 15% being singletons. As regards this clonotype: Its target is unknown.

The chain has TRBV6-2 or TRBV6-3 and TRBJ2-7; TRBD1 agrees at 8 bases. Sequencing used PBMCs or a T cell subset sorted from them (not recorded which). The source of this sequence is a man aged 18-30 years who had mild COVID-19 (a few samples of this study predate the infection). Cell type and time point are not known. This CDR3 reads CASSYVNRGYEQYF. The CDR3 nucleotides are TGTGCCAGCAGTTACGTCAACAGGGGGTACGAGCAGTACTTC.